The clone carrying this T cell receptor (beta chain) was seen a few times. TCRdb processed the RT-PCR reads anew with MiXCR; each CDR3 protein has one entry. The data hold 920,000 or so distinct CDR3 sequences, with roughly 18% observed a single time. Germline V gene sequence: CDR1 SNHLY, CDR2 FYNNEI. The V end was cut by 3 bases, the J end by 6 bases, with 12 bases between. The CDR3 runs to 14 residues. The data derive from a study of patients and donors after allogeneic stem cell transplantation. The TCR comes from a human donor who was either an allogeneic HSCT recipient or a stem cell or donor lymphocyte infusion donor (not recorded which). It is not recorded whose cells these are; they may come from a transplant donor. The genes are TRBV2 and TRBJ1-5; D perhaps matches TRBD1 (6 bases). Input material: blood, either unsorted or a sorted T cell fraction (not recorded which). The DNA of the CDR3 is TGTGCCAGCAGTGACAGGGGCGATTTTCAGCCCCAGCATTTT. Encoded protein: CASSDRGDFQPQHF.